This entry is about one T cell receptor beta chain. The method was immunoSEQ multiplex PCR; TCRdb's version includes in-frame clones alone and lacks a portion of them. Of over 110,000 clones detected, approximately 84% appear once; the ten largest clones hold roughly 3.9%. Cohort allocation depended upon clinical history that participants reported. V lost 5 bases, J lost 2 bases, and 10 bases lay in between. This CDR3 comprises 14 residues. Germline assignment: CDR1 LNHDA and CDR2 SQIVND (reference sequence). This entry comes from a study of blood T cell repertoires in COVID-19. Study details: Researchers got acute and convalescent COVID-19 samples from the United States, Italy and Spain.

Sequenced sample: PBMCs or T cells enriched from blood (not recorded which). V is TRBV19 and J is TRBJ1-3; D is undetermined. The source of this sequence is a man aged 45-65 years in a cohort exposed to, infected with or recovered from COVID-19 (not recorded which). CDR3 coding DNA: TGTGCCAGTAGTCTCAGGTTCCCTGGAAACACCATATATTTT. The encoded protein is CASSLRFPGNTIYF.